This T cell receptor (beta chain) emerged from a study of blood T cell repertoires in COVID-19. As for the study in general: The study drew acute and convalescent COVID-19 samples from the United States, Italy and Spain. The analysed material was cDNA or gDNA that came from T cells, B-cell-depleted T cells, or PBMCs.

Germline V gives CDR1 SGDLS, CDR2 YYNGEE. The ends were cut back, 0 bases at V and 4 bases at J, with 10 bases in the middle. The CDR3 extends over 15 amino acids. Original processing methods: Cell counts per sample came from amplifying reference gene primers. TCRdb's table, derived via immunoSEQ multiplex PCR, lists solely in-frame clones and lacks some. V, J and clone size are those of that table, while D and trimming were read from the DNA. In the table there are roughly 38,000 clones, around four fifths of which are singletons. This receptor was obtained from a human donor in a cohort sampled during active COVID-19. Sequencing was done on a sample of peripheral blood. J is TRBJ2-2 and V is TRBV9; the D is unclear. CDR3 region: CASSVGSLSTGELFF. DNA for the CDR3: TGTGCCAGCAGCGTAGGTTCGCTGAGCACCGGGGAGCTGTTTTTT. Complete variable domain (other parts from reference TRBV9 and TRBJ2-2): DSGVTQTPKHLITATGQRVTLRCSPRSGDLSVYWYQQSLDQGLQFLIQYYNGEERAKGNILERFSAQQFPDLHSELNLSSLELGDSALYFCASSVGSLSTGELFFGEGSRLTVL.